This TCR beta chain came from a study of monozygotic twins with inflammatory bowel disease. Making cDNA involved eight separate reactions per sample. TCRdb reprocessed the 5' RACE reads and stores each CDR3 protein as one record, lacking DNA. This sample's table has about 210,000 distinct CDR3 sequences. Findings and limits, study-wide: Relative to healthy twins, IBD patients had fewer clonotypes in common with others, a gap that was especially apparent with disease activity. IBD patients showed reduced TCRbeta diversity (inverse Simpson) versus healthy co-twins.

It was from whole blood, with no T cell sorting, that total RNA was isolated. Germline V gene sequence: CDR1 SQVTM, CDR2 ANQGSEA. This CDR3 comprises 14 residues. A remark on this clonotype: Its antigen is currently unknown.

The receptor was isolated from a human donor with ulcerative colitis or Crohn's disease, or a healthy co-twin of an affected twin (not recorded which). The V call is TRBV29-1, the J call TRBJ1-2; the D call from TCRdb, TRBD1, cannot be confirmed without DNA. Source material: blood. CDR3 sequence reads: CSVDQGYSNYGYTF. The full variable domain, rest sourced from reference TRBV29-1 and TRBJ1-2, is SAVISQKPSRDICQRGTSLTIQCQVDSQVTMMFWYRQQPGQSLTLIATANQGSEATYESGFVIDKFPISRPNLTFSTLTVSNMSPEDSSIYLCSVDQGYSNYGYTFGSGTRLTVV.